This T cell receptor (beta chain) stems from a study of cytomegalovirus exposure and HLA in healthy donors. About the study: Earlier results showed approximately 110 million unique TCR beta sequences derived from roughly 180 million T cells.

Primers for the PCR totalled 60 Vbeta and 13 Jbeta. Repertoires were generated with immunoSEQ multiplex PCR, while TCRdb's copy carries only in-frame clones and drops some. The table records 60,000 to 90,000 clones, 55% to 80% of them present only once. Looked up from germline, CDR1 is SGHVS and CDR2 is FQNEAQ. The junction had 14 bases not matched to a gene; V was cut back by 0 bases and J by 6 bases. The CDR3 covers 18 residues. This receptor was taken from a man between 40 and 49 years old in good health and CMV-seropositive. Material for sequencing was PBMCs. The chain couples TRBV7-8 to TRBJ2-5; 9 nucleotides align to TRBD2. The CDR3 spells CASSLAGLAGLWGKTQYF. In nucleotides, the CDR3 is TGTGCCAGCAGCTTAGCAGGGCTAGCGGGACTCTGGGGGAAGACCCAGTACTTC.